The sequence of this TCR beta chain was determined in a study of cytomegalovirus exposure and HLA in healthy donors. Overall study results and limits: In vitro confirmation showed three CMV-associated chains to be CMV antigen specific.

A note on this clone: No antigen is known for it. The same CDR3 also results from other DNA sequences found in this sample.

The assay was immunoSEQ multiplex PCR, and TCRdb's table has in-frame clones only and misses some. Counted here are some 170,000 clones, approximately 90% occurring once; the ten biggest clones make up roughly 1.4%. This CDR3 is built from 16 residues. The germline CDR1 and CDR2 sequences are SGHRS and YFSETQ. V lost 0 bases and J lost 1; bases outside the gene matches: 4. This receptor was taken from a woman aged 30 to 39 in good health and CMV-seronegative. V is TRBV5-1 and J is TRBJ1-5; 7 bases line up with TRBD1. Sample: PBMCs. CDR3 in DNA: TGCGCCAGCAGCTTGGGGTCAGGGGGAAGCAATCAGCCCCAGCATTTT. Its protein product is CASSLGSGGSNQPQHF.